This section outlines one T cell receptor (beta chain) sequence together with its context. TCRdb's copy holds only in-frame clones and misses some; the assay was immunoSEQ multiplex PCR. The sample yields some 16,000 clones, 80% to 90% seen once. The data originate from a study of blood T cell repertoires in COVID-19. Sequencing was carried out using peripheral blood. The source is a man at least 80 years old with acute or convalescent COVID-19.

The CDR3 DNA reads as TGTGCCAGCAGCCTGACACCTTCGAATGAGCAGTTCTTC. Translating gives CASSLTPSNEQFF. V usage is TRBV6-5 and J usage is TRBJ2-1; D gene uncertain. The ends were cut back, 6 bases at V and 7 bases at J, with 13 bases in the middle. The CDR3 has 13 amino acids. CDR1 is MNHEY and CDR2 is SVGAGI in the germline V gene.